This TCR beta chain was found in a study of spatial heterogeneity in lung cancer. Study overall: The study consistently detected more beta-chain than alpha-chain sequences. Unique TCR and UMI combinations averaged more than ten appearances each in raw reads.

Regarding time point: sample taken at primary tumor resection. Untreated early-stage non-small cell lung cancer patients, 55 to 85 in total, were the donors. Material for sequencing was whole RNA from tumor, nontumor lung or frozen PBMC, left unsorted. The CDR3 is made up of 11 amino acids. From germline, CDR1 is MDHEN and CDR2 SYDVKM. With V trimmed by 4 bases and J by 11 bases, 3 bases remained unmatched. TCRdb recomputed calls from the 5' RACE reads with MiXCR, one row per CDR3 protein. The data contain under 6,000 distinct CDR3 sequences, around 6.7% of them singletons. Study-level findings and limits: Mutation counts in tumors were tracked by counts of expanded intratumoral alpha and beta TCRs.

This clonotype occurred many times. What it binds is not known. The clonotype originates from a male donor with early-stage non-small cell lung cancer. This chain uses TRBV28 with TRBJ1-1, with 8 bases lining up with TRBD1. The material was lung tumor tissue, obtained at surgery. In DNA form, the CDR3 reads TGTGCCAGCAGTTCAGACAGGGGTGCTTTCTTT. Protein product: CASSSDRGAFF.